A single sample is the source of the 30 T cell receptor beta chains below, sequenced in a study of T cell repertoires in cytomegalovirus infection. TCRdb passed the reads through MiXCR, listing each CDR3 protein once. The table records roughly 860,000 distinct CDR3 sequences, about 33% of them present only once. Which antigens these TCRs recognize remains unknown. The sample consisted of cultured CD8+ T cells from PBMCs, taken from culture after CMV antigen stimulation. Every receptor here comes from a human donor in good health (CMV status not recorded). Some clones in this sample may be carry-over from other donors' samples.

V and J are TRBV9 and TRBJ2-3; D is unresolved. CDR1 and CDR2 from the germline V gene are SGDLS and YYNGEE. With 3 bases removed from V and 2 bases from J, the gap between germline ends came to 13 bases. The CDR3 consists of 15 residues. The CDR3 DNA is TGTGCCAGCAGCGCCGAACGGACCCTCACAGATACGCAGTATTTT. This gives the protein CASSAERTLTDTQYF.

The CDR3 region has the DNA TGTGCCAGCCCTGGGACCACCCTGGCGGGGGCCAACGTCCTGACTTTC. It codes for CASPGTTLAGANVLTF. The chain has TRBV2 and TRBJ2-6; D tentatively reads TRBD1 or TRBD2 (5 bases each). Germline CDR1 reads SNHLY; CDR2 reads FYNNEI. The CDR3 has 16 amino acids. With 8 bases removed from V and 4 bases from J, the gap between germline ends came to 18 bases.

V is TRBV3-1 and J is TRBJ1-1; D not resolved. The germline V gene has CDR1 LGHDT and CDR2 YNNKEL (reference sequence). The CDR3 totals 14 residues. Deletions cut 3 bases from V and 2 bases from J, with 10 bases between. CDR3 region: CASSHKYNNTEAFF. The CDR3 DNA follows: TGTGCCAGCAGCCATAAATATAATAACACTGAAGCTTTCTTT.

The J gene is TRBJ1-2, the V gene TRBV6-5, with TRBD1 matching 7 bases. Germline V gives CDR1 MNHEY, CDR2 SVGAGI. J lost 6 bases, V lost 6 bases, and 7 bases had no gene match. The CDR3 spans 13 residues. The CDR3 DNA is TGTGCCAGCAGCTTCGGACAGGCGGATGGCTACACCTTC. Residues: CASSFGQADGYTF.

This clonotype has more than one count but fewer than ten. The genes are TRBV27 and TRBJ2-7; 7 nucleotides match TRBD1. Trimming at V came to 2 bases and at J to 6 bases, leaving 10 bases not matched to a gene. The CDR3 length is 15 residues. Germline V lookup: CDR1 MNHEY, CDR2 SMNVEV (reference sequence). CDR3 sequence (DNA): TGTGCCAGCAGTTTACTGGGACAGTTCAGGAGCGAGCAGTACTTC. Its translation is CASSLLGQFRSEQYF.

A remark on this clonotype: This may be a read error: a much more frequent sequence differs by one nucleotide. The chain employs TRBV7-9 and TRBJ2-1; TRBD1 might be the D (5 bases). The germline V gene has CDR1 SEHNR and CDR2 FQNEAQ (reference sequence). The length of the CDR3 is 15 residues. DNA of the CDR3: TGTGCCAGCAGCCCGAGTCCAGGGTCCTACAGTGAGCAGTTCTTC. This encodes CASSPSPGSYSEQFF.

This chain joins TRBV4-3 and TRBJ2-3, with D tentatively TRBD2 (5 bases). V lost 1 base to trimming and J lost 6 bases, with 5 bases between them. This CDR3 spans 12 amino acids. Germline assignment: CDR1 LGHNA and CDR2 YSLEER. DNA of the CDR3: TGCGCCAGCAGCCAAGCGGGGGATACGCAGTATTTT. Residues: CASSQAGDTQYF.

The rearrangement uses TRBV6-5 and TRBJ2-1, with D maybe TRBD2 (7 bases). The CDR3 is 19 residues long. V lost 2 bases to trimming and J lost 3 bases, with 23 bases between them. Germline assignment: CDR1 MNHEY and CDR2 SVGAGI. CDR3 sequence (DNA): TGTGCCAGCAGTTACGAGGTTGGAGGGGGGGATCCCCTCTACAATGAGCAGTTCTTC. Its protein product is CASSYEVGGGDPLYNEQFF.

In this sample, this clonotype turned up a few times. The junction and the germline gene differ at one end; a read error may be behind it. Here the CDR3 DNA reads TGTGCCAGCAGTCTCTCGGGACATCACCCATTTTTTATCTTC. It translates to CASSLSGHHPFFIF. J is TRBJ2-1 and V is TRBV27, with D possibly being TRBD1 (6 bases). This CDR3 has 14 amino acids. Germline CDR1 reads MNHEY; CDR2 reads SMNVEV (reference sequence).

The chain has TRBV7-4 and TRBJ1-2; the match to TRBD1 covers 10 bases. CDR3 size: 14 residues. Germline V gene lookup returns CDR1 SGHVT and CDR2 SQSDAQ. V was clipped by 7 bases and J by 8 bases; unmatched bases: 10. Here the CDR3 reads CASNMTGQGIGYTF. CDR3 bases: TGTGCCAGCAACATGACGGGACAGGGGATCGGCTACACCTTC.

As concerns this clonotype: At one end, the junction sequence differs from germline, possibly due to a read error. V is TRBV7-9 and J is TRBJ2-3, with TRBD2 matching over 8 bases. Germline V gives CDR1 SEHNR, CDR2 FQNEAQ (reference sequence). The CDR3 runs to 15 residues. DNA for the CDR3: TGTGTCAGCATCCTTAGCGGGGCGCTCACAGATACGCAGTATTTT. Encoded protein: CVSILSGALTDTQYF.

This clonotype has at least ten counts. The gene calls are TRBV6-1 and TRBJ2-1; weak D call: TRBD2 (6 bases). The V gene lost 6 bases and the J gene lost 2 bases, with 23 bases spanning the gap. Germline loops: CDR1 MNHNS, CDR2 SASEGT. This CDR3 comprises 18 residues. The DNA for the CDR3 is TGTGCCAGCAGCGGAGGGATCCAGTTGGAAAACCCCTACAATGAGCAGTTCTTC. Protein product: CASSGGIQLENPYNEQFF.

The table lists this clonotype with a few counts. The chain couples TRBV7-8 to TRBJ2-1; D is undetermined. This CDR3 is 15 amino acids long. The V gene lost 1 base and the J gene lost 1 base, with 8 bases spanning the gap. CDR1 SGHVS and CDR2 FQNEAQ come from the germline V gene. The CDR3 loop reads CASSLGPGSYNEQFF. CDR3 nucleotides: TGTGCCAGCAGCTTAGGGCCTGGGTCCTACAATGAGCAGTTCTTC.

This clonotype was detected a few times. The chain is built from TRBV7-2 and TRBJ1-1; unclear D gene. V was trimmed by 7 bases and J by 4 bases, leaving 10 bases between them. Germline CDR1 reads SGHTA; CDR2 reads FQGNSA. CDR3 length: 12 residues. Written as DNA, the CDR3 is TGTGCCAGCACCCCCCAAGGCACTGAAGCTTTCTTT. This encodes CASTPQGTEAFF.

This clonotype was counted ten times or more. The rearrangement links TRBV27 to TRBJ1-3; TRBD1 might be the D (6 bases). The CDR3 length is 14 residues. Germline CDR1 is MNHEY and CDR2 is SMNVEV (reference sequence). V lost 2 bases to trimming and J lost 2 bases, with 7 bases between them. CDR3 loop: CASSLGGPGNTIYF. The CDR3 DNA is TGTGCCAGCAGTTTAGGGGGGCCTGGAAACACCATATATTTT.

This chain links TRBV6-1 with TRBJ2-7, with 9 bases identical to TRBD1. The germline V gene encodes CDR1 MNHNS and CDR2 SASEGT. This CDR3 has 14 amino acids. With V trimmed by 6 bases and J by 6 bases, 9 bases remained unmatched. Written as DNA, the CDR3 is TGTGCCAGCAGACCCTGGACAGGGGATGGCGAGCAGTACGTC. It yields the protein CASRPWTGDGEQYV.

This clonotype was recorded at least ten times. The rearrangement uses TRBV7-6 and TRBJ2-1; 8 positions match TRBD1. Germline V CDR1 and CDR2: SGHVS, FNYEAQ. Trimming took 1 base from V and 7 from J; bases not matched to a gene: 9. The CDR3 runs 16 residues. CDR3 in amino acids: CASSLVAGGSGNEQFF. CDR3 bases: TGTGCCAGCAGCTTAGTCGCAGGGGGCAGTGGAAATGAGCAGTTCTTC.

This chain links TRBV9 with TRBJ2-3; a possible D gene is TRBD2 (5 bases). Trimming cost V 0 bases and J 5 bases, with 16 bases left between them. The CDR3 is 16 amino acids. CDR1 and CDR2 from the germline V gene are SGDLS and YYNGEE. CDR3 in amino acids: CASSVDTSRFQDTQYF. CDR3 DNA: TGTGCCAGCAGCGTAGATACTAGTCGTTTCCAAGATACGCAGTATTTT.

V and J are TRBV11-3 and TRBJ2-5; weak D call: TRBD1 (6 bases). Trimming left V 1 base short and J 5 bases short, with 14 bases between. This CDR3 is 15 amino acids long. CDR1 SGHNT and CDR2 YENEEA come from the germline V gene. For the CDR3, the DNA is TGTGCCAGCAGCTTAGGAGACAGGTTGTTTGAGACCCAGTACTTC. It translates to CASSLGDRLFETQYF.

The CDR3 reads CSARVFRVDYGYTF. The CDR3 nucleotides are TGCAGTGCTAGGGTTTTTCGGGTTGACTATGGCTACACCTTC. The gene calls are TRBV20-1 and TRBJ1-2; no clear D. The CDR3 spans 14 residues. CDR1 and CDR2 (germline): DFQATT, SNEGSKA (reference sequence). The V end was cut by 3 bases, the J end by 3 bases, with 14 bases between.

The genes are TRBV7-9 and TRBJ2-7, with D possibly TRBD2 on 5 matching bases. Trimming removed 4 bases from V and 1 base from J, with 14 bases in between. This CDR3 comprises 15 residues. Germline V gene sequence: CDR1 SEHNR, CDR2 FQNEAQ (reference sequence). The CDR3 loop is CASSYPGGLSYEQYF. The CDR3 region has the DNA TGTGCCAGCAGCTACCCAGGCGGACTTTCCTACGAGCAGTACTTC.

The chain is built from TRBV28 and TRBJ2-3; D gene ambiguous. Trimming cost V 7 bases and J 4 bases, with 6 bases left between them. The germline CDR1 and CDR2 sequences are MDHEN and SYDVKM. This CDR3 has 11 residues. CDR3 coding DNA: TGTGCCAGCAAGATCTCAGATACGCAGTATTTT. As protein: CASKISDTQYF.

The chain recombines TRBV6-2 or TRBV6-3 with TRBJ1-5, with a possible D match to TRBD1 (5 bases). CDR3 length: 15 amino acids. Germline CDR1 reads MNHEY; CDR2 reads SVGEGT. V gave up 5 bases and J gave up 7 bases, with 18 bases separating them. Here the CDR3 DNA reads TGTGCCAGCAGTGAAGGTCCAGGGTGGGACCAGCCCCAGCATTTT. Its protein is CASSEGPGWDQPQHF.

Details on this clonotype: Compared with germline, one end of the junction differs, possibly owing to a read error. The genes are TRBV4-1 and TRBJ2-2; no firm D call. This CDR3 comprises 14 residues. Germline V CDR1 and CDR2: MGHRA, YSYEKL. CDR3: CANSPGGNTGELFF. The CDR3 DNA sequence: TGCGCCAACAGCCCGGGCGGAAACACCGGGGAGCTGTTTTTT.

This clonotype came up many times. The gene calls are TRBV27 and TRBJ2-1; D is unresolved. V was shortened by 5 bases and J by 7 bases, with 6 bases between the two germline ends. The CDR3 spans 11 residues. Looked up from germline, CDR1 is MNHEY and CDR2 is SMNVEV (reference sequence). The CDR3 coding sequence is TGTGCCAGCAGTGAAGGGAATGAGCAGTTCTTC. Protein: CASSEGNEQFF.

This clonotype was seen more than once but under ten times. The V and J genes are TRBV7-6 and TRBJ2-2; D ambiguous. The CDR3 covers 17 residues. Deletions cut 1 base from V and 3 bases from J, with 15 bases between. Germline CDR1 is SGHVS and CDR2 is FNYEAQ. CDR3 in DNA: TGTGCCAGCAGCTTAGGGGCCGGGTCCTATCACACCGGGGAGCTGTTTTTT. It translates to CASSLGAGSYHTGELFF.

The CDR3 bases are TGTGCCAGCAGCCCCGGACTAGCGTGGATCAATGAGCAGTTCTTC. Amino acid sequence: CASSPGLAWINEQFF. The rearrangement uses TRBV6-2 or TRBV6-3 and TRBJ2-1; 9 bases are a match to TRBD2. The CDR3 spans 15 residues. Looked up from germline, CDR1 is MNHEY and CDR2 is SVGEGT. The V and J ends lost 6 bases and 6 bases, in that order; junction bases with no gene match: 9.

This clonotype was detected many times. V and J are TRBV6-1 and TRBJ2-3; 11 bases are a match to TRBD2. Germline CDR1 MNHNS, CDR2 SASEGT. The CDR3 is made up of 15 amino acids. Trimming took 3 bases from V and 5 from J; bases not matched to a gene: 4. The DNA for the CDR3 is TGTGCCAGCAGTGAGGGACTAGCGGTAAAAGATACGCAGTATTTT. Its translation: CASSEGLAVKDTQYF.

This clonotype was picked up a small number of times. V is TRBV9 and J is TRBJ2-1, with D tentatively TRBD2 (6 bases). With 3 bases removed from V and 6 bases from J, the gap between germline ends came to 13 bases. The CDR3 has 14 residues. Germline CDR1 is SGDLS and CDR2 is YYNGEE. CDR3 DNA: TGTGCCAGCAGCGAGGTCGACGGGGGCAATGAGCAGTTCTTC. Its translation is CASSEVDGGNEQFF.

The rearrangement joins TRBV27 to TRBJ1-2, with TRBD1 identical over 8 bases. V lost 3 bases and J lost 5; bases outside the gene matches: 5. The CDR3 is made up of 14 amino acids. Germline V gene lookup returns CDR1 MNHEY and CDR2 SMNVEV (reference sequence). The CDR3, as DNA: TGTGCCAGCAGTTTCCGGACAGGGAAGTATGGCTACACCTTC. It specifies CASSFRTGKYGYTF.